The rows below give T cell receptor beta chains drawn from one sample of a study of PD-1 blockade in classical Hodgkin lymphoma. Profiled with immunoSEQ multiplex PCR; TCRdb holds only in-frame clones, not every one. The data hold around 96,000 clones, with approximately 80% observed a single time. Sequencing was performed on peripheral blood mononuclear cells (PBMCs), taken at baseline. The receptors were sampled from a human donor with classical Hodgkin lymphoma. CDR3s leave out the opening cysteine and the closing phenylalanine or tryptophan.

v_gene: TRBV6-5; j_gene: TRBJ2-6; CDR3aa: ASSYRDGANVLT
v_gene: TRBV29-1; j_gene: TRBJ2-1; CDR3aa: SVEDLASGNNEQF
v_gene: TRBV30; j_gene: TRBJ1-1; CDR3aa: AWSQTGTEAF
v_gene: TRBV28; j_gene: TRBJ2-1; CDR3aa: ASVPGGRWDNEQF
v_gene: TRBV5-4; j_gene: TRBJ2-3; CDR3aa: ASRLAAGAKNTQY
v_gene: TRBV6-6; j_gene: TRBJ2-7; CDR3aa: ASSYSSYEQY
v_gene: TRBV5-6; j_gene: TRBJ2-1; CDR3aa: ASTPQPGLEQF
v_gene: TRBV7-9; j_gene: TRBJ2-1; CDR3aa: ASSLGGTGGFDEQF
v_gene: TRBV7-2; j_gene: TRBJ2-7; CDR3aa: ASSPQAGLPYEQY
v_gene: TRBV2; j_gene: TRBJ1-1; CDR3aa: ASNLNTEAF
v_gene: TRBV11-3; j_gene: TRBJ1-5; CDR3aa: ASRLGQGGYSNQPQH
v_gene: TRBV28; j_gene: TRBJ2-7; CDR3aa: ASSSSDRAPYEQY
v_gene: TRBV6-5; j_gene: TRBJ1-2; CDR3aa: ASSWGSNYGYT
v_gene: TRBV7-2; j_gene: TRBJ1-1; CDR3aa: ASSPSVTGGNTEAF
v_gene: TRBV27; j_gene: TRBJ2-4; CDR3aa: ASSSSTETKNIQY
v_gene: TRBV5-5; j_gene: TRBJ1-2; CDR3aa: ASSLWTEGGYT
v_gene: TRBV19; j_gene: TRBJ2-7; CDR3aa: ASSLTSSVSYEQY
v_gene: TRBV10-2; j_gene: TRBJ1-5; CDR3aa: ASSELGGISNQPQH
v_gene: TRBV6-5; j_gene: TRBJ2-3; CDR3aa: ASSYSTSGVTDTQY
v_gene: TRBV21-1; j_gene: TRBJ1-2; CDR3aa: ASSKERFEHWDFNYGYT
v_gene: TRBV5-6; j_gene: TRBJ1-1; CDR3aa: ASSLGQAYAVTNTVAF
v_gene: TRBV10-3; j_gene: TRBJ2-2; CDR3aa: AIRGLAGGTGELF
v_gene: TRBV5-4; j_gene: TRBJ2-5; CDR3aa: ASSFSTGQGQETQY
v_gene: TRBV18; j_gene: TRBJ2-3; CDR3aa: ASSPSEASGPNGY
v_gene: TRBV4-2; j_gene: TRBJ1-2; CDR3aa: ASSQDLGGNYGYT
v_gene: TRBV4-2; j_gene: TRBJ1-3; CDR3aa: ASSQGGGRNTIY
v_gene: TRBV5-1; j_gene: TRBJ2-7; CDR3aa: ASTGVGGTYEQY
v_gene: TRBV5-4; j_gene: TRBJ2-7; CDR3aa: ASSLGLAGGSYEQY
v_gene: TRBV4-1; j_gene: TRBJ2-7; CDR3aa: ASSQEGEGRAYEQY
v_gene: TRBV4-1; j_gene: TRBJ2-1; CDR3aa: ASSQYQRELRGNEQF
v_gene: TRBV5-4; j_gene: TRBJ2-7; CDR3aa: ASSLGPAETYEQY
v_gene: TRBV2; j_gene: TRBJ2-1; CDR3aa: ASSVSGGSYNEQF
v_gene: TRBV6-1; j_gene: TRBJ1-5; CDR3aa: ATFGTVLNQPQH
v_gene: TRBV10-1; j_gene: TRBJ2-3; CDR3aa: ASTPGGPKDTQY
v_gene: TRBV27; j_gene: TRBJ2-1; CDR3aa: ASRVLGLAGDNEQF